This T cell receptor (beta chain) was sequenced in a study of shared clonotypes between healthy human individuals. The V segment lost 7 bases and the J segment 1 base; nucleotides outside the gene matches: 4. Germline loops: CDR1 LNHDA, CDR2 SQIVND (reference sequence). The CDR3 is 14 residues long. Using about 190 ng DNA, 30,000 to 35,000 T cell genomes, the sorted-subset replicate PCRs were run. Sequencing was performed with immunoSEQ multiplex PCR; in TCRdb, only in-frame clones are kept and a portion is missing. The table includes some 1,600,000 clones, 98% detected once. The chain has TRBV19 and TRBJ1-5; 7 positions agree with TRBD1. The sequenced sample was naive CD4+ T cells sorted from blood. Subset denoted: CD45RA+ positively selected. The clonotype originates from a man in his thirties or forties in good health. CDR3 sequence (DNA): TGTGCCAGTAAACACAGGGGCAGCAATCAGCCCCAGCATTTT. It codes for CASKHRGSNQPQHF.